A selection of T cell receptor beta chains follows, all from one sample in a study of HIV-infected patients and healthy controls. Via MiXCR, TCRdb re-called the 5' RACE reads, giving one row per CDR3 protein. The table has 70,000 or so distinct CDR3 sequences, roughly a sixth seen once; the top ten hold approximately 6%. The sample taken for sequencing was CD4+ T cells from blood. The receptors derive from a human donor in good health. The CDR3 runs from the conserved cysteine through the conserved F or W. D genes are given only for firm matches. Clone size appears in some rows only: once, few, many, or a class for an expanded clone.

clone size: NA; V gene: TRBV28; D gene: TRBD1; J gene: TRBJ1-2; CDR3 protein: CASSLQTGGSGYTF; CDR3 DNA: TGTGCCAGCAGTTTGCAGACAGGGGGCTCTGGCTACACCTTC
clone size: NA; V gene: TRBV29-1; D gene: NA; J gene: TRBJ1-4; CDR3 protein: CSVTVDNEKLFF; CDR3 DNA: TGCAGCGTGACGGTGGATAATGAAAAACTGTTTTTT
clone size: few; V gene: TRBV7-9; D gene: NA; J gene: TRBJ1-2; CDR3 protein: CASSLVELANYGYTF; CDR3 DNA: TGTGCCAGCAGCTTAGTCGAGTTAGCTAACTATGGCTACACCTTC
clone size: few; V gene: TRBV7-2; D gene: NA; J gene: TRBJ1-1; CDR3 protein: CASSPIRGRNTEAFF; CDR3 DNA: TGTGCCAGCAGCCCTATCCGGGGGCGAAACACTGAAGCTTTCTTT
clone size: few; V gene: TRBV7-9; D gene: NA; J gene: TRBJ1-4; CDR3 protein: CASSLSGPNEKLFF; CDR3 DNA: TGTGCCAGCAGCCTCTCCGGGCCTAATGAAAAACTGTTTTTT
clone size: NA; V gene: TRBV7-2; D gene: TRBD2; J gene: TRBJ2-3; CDR3 protein: CASRTSERGGSDTQYF; CDR3 DNA: TGTGCCAGCAGGACGTCTGAGCGGGGGGGCTCAGATACGCAGTATTTT
clone size: many; V gene: TRBV20-1; D gene: TRBD1; J gene: TRBJ1-1; CDR3 protein: CSASRTGGDTEAFF; CDR3 DNA: TGCAGTGCTAGTCGGACAGGGGGGGACACTGAAGCTTTCTTT
clone size: few; V gene: TRBV20-1; D gene: NA; J gene: TRBJ1-5; CDR3 protein: CSARTSGNQPQHF; CDR3 DNA: TGCAGTGCTAGAACGTCGGGCAATCAGCCCCAGCATTTT
clone size: few; V gene: TRBV7-9; D gene: NA; J gene: TRBJ1-4; CDR3 protein: CASSLVFLGGNEKLFF; CDR3 DNA: TGTGCCAGCAGCTTGGTGTTTTTGGGGGGTAATGAAAAACTGTTTTTT
clone size: NA; V gene: TRBV27; D gene: NA; J gene: TRBJ1-4; CDR3 protein: CASSFPGPNEKLFF; CDR3 DNA: TGTGCCAGCAGTTTCCCCGGTCCTAATGAAAAACTGTTTTTT
clone size: NA; V gene: TRBV7-2; D gene: NA; J gene: TRBJ1-1; CDR3 protein: CASSLEMLTGAFF; CDR3 DNA: TGTGCCAGCAGCTTAGAAATGTTGACCGGAGCTTTCTTT
clone size: NA; V gene: TRBV20-1; D gene: NA; J gene: TRBJ1-5; CDR3 protein: CSAPDQISSQPQHF; CDR3 DNA: TGCAGTGCCCCCGACCAAATTAGCAGTCAGCCCCAGCATTTT
clone size: NA; V gene: TRBV25-1; D gene: TRBD2; J gene: TRBJ2-7; CDR3 protein: CASSESREGRYEQYF; CDR3 DNA: TGTGCCAGCAGTGAATCACGGGAGGGCCGCTACGAGCAGTACTTC
clone size: few; V gene: TRBV14; D gene: TRBD2; J gene: TRBJ2-1; CDR3 protein: CASSQGLAGGRAYNEQFF; CDR3 DNA: TGTGCCAGCAGCCAAGGACTAGCGGGAGGAAGGGCCTACAATGAGCAGTTCTTC
clone size: many; V gene: TRBV20-1; D gene: NA; J gene: TRBJ2-2; CDR3 protein: CSVSNGLVATGELFF; CDR3 DNA: TGCAGTGTGTCTAATGGACTGGTCGCCACCGGGGAGCTGTTTTTT
clone size: NA; V gene: TRBV19; D gene: NA; J gene: TRBJ2-1; CDR3 protein: CASSLGRVWDNEQFF; CDR3 DNA: TGTGCCAGTAGTCTAGGCAGGGTGTGGGACAATGAGCAGTTCTTC
clone size: NA; V gene: TRBV27; D gene: NA; J gene: TRBJ2-2; CDR3 protein: CASSLSVRGRPGELFF; CDR3 DNA: TGTGCCAGCAGTTTATCGGTCAGGGGAAGGCCCGGGGAGCTGTTTTTT
clone size: many; V gene: TRBV7-9; D gene: NA; J gene: TRBJ2-1; CDR3 protein: CASSLLTRSYNEQFF; CDR3 DNA: TGTGCCAGCAGCTTGCTGACACGCTCCTACAATGAGCAGTTCTTC
clone size: few; V gene: TRBV14; D gene: NA; J gene: TRBJ1-1; CDR3 protein: CASSQVKNTEAFF; CDR3 DNA: TGTGCCAGCAGCCAAGTCAAGAACACTGAAGCTTTCTTT
clone size: NA; V gene: TRBV20-1; D gene: NA; J gene: TRBJ1-5; CDR3 protein: CSASGNNQPQHF; CDR3 DNA: TGCAGTGCTAGTGGAAACAATCAGCCCCAGCATTTT
clone size: few; V gene: TRBV19; D gene: NA; J gene: TRBJ1-5; CDR3 protein: CASKVQASNQPQHF; CDR3 DNA: TGTGCCAGTAAAGTGCAGGCTAGCAATCAGCCCCAGCATTTT
clone size: NA; V gene: TRBV7-2; D gene: TRBD1; J gene: TRBJ2-7; CDR3 protein: CASSLRWDRATYEQYF; CDR3 DNA: TGTGCCAGCAGCTTACGATGGGACAGGGCAACCTACGAGCAGTACTTC
clone size: NA; V gene: TRBV7-2; D gene: TRBD1; J gene: TRBJ2-2; CDR3 protein: CASNKGALTGELFF; CDR3 DNA: TGTGCCAGCAATAAGGGGGCGCTGACCGGGGAGCTGTTTTTT
clone size: NA; V gene: TRBV18; D gene: TRBD2; J gene: TRBJ2-1; CDR3 protein: CASSPSGSSYNEQFF; CDR3 DNA: TGTGCCAGCTCACCTAGCGGGAGCTCCTACAATGAGCAGTTCTTC
clone size: few; V gene: TRBV12-3/TRBV12-4; D gene: NA; J gene: TRBJ2-3; CDR3 protein: CASSIAGRYTDTQYF; CDR3 DNA: TGTGCCAGCTCCATAGCCGGCAGATACACAGATACGCAGTATTTT
clone size: many; V gene: TRBV6-4; D gene: TRBD2; J gene: TRBJ2-7; CDR3 protein: CASIRSGGWYEQYF; CDR3 DNA: TGTGCCAGCATTCGATCGGGGGGTTGGTACGAGCAGTACTTC
clone size: NA; V gene: TRBV12-3/TRBV12-4; D gene: NA; J gene: TRBJ1-2; CDR3 protein: CASSLSDNYGYTF; CDR3 DNA: TGTGCCAGCAGTTTAAGTGACAACTATGGCTACACCTTC
clone size: few; V gene: TRBV7-9; D gene: NA; J gene: TRBJ1-2; CDR3 protein: CASGQGGAYGYTF; CDR3 DNA: TGTGCCAGCGGCCAGGGAGGCGCCTATGGCTACACCTTC
clone size: NA; V gene: TRBV7-2; D gene: NA; J gene: TRBJ2-3; CDR3 protein: CASSLALNTQYF; CDR3 DNA: TGTGCCAGCAGCTTAGCTTTGAATACGCAGTATTTT
clone size: many; V gene: TRBV5-1; D gene: NA; J gene: TRBJ2-7; CDR3 protein: CASRAHYSSYEQYF; CDR3 DNA: TGCGCCAGCAGAGCCCATTACTCCTCCTACGAGCAGTACTTC
clone size: NA; V gene: TRBV6-6; D gene: TRBD1; J gene: TRBJ1-1; CDR3 protein: CASSSGTAGAEAFF; CDR3 DNA: TGTGCCAGCAGTTCTGGGACAGCCGGCGCTGAAGCTTTCTTT
clone size: NA; V gene: TRBV5-1; D gene: NA; J gene: TRBJ2-3; CDR3 protein: CASSREPSTNTQYF; CDR3 DNA: TGCGCCAGCAGTCGTGAGCCCAGCACAAATACGCAGTATTTT
clone size: NA; V gene: TRBV7-2; D gene: NA; J gene: TRBJ2-5; CDR3 protein: CASSLVAGGKTQYF; CDR3 DNA: TGTGCCAGCAGCTTAGTTGCCGGGGGCAAGACCCAGTACTTC
clone size: few; V gene: TRBV28; D gene: NA; J gene: TRBJ2-7; CDR3 protein: CASSDPGPGSSEQYF; CDR3 DNA: TGTGCCAGCAGTGACCCGGGCCCAGGCTCCTCCGAGCAGTACTTC
clone size: once; V gene: TRBV7-2; D gene: TRBD2; J gene: TRBJ2-1; CDR3 protein: CASSFRVRGEVQFF; CDR3 DNA: TGTGCCAGCAGCTTCCGGGTCCGGGGGGAGGTGCAGTTCTTC
clone size: NA; V gene: TRBV19; D gene: TRBD1; J gene: TRBJ1-6; CDR3 protein: CASSIGQGNSPLHF; CDR3 DNA: TGTGCCAGTAGTATTGGACAGGGGAATTCACCCCTCCACTTT
clone size: NA; V gene: TRBV7-2; D gene: NA; J gene: TRBJ2-2; CDR3 protein: CASSSTRLITGELFF; CDR3 DNA: TGTGCCAGCAGCTCGACCAGACTGATCACCGGGGAGCTGTTTTTT
clone size: few; V gene: TRBV7-9; D gene: TRBD1; J gene: TRBJ1-5; CDR3 protein: CASSPRQGNQPQHF; CDR3 DNA: TGTGCCAGCAGCCCCCGACAGGGAAATCAGCCCCAGCATTTT
clone size: few; V gene: TRBV25-1; D gene: TRBD1; J gene: TRBJ1-2; CDR3 protein: CASSEPGQSSYGYTF; CDR3 DNA: TGTGCCAGCAGTGAACCGGGACAGAGCTCCTATGGCTACACCTTC
clone size: NA; V gene: TRBV2; D gene: NA; J gene: TRBJ1-1; CDR3 protein: CASTWDGSGGEAFF; CDR3 DNA: TGTGCCAGCACCTGGGACGGGAGCGGCGGGGAAGCTTTCTTT
clone size: many; V gene: TRBV6-2/TRBV6-3; D gene: TRBD1; J gene: TRBJ2-5; CDR3 protein: CASTRGQHLETQYF; CDR3 DNA: TGTGCCAGCACTAGGGGACAGCACCTCGAGACCCAGTACTTC
clone size: few; V gene: TRBV2; D gene: NA; J gene: TRBJ1-1; CDR3 protein: CASIGQKNTEAFF; CDR3 DNA: TGTGCCAGCATAGGACAGAAGAACACTGAAGCTTTCTTT
clone size: NA; V gene: TRBV18; D gene: TRBD1; J gene: TRBJ1-5; CDR3 protein: CASSDRDRGVYQPQHF; CDR3 DNA: TGTGCCAGCTCCGACCGGGACAGGGGTGTTTATCAGCCCCAGCATTTT